This T cell receptor beta chain was found in a study of fetal regulatory T cell absence and autoimmunity. Sequencing was at survey level. The repertoire was sequenced with immunoSEQ multiplex PCR; TCRdb's copy has only in-frame clones and lacks some. Of about 95,000 clones listed, about 78% are singletons. Study-wide results and caveats: Some top pancreas TCR clones were over 80-fold enriched versus cord blood. Cord blood and pancreas showed broadly similar TRB gene family usage.

This clone was picked up a small number of times. Its antigen is still unknown. The length of the CDR3 is 13 residues. Germline loops: CDR1 KGHSH, CDR2 LQKENI. V was cut by 3 bases and J by 11 bases, with 17 bases left in between. The sequence derives from a male donor with IPEX syndrome. The chain has TRBV18 and TRBJ2-7; D might be TRBD2 (6 bases). Input material: pancreas tissue. The CDR3 protein is CASSPRGTTLEYF. The CDR3 coding sequence is TGTGCCAGCTCACCCCGCGGGACGACCCTTGAGTACTTC.